The clone carrying this T cell receptor (beta chain) was picked up many times. Its specificity is not known. Only one heparinised blood draw was taken per donor, and its volume averaged roughly 120 mL. The sample comes from a study of beta chain features in type 1 diabetes. The whole isolated RNA underwent reverse transcription, so sequencing captured expressed TCRB transcripts. Clones were sequenced by immunoSEQ multiplex PCR, and TCRdb holds only the in-frame ones, with some missing. Of 400,000 to 550,000 clones in the sample, 11% are singletons; the top ten hold 0.045% to 0.06%. General observations from the study: Insertions were fewer and deletions more numerous at VDJ junctions in type 1 diabetes patients. In every one of the four CD4+ subsets, TCRB CDR3s were moderately but significantly shorter in Type 1 diabetes patients.

With 5 bases removed from V and 0 bases from J, the gap between germline ends came to 2 bases. Germline V gene lookup returns CDR1 PRHDT and CDR2 FYEKMQ (reference sequence). The CDR3 has 13 amino acids. The sample taken for sequencing was naive CD4+ T cells from blood. The gene calls are TRBV13 and TRBJ2-6; D ambiguous. This sequence was found in a woman aged 18-29 years in good health. The CDR3 DNA sequence: TGTGCCAGCAGCATCTCTGGGGCCAACGTCCTGACTTTC. This gives the protein CASSISGANVLTF.